The present TCR beta chain was sequenced within a study of T cells after yellow fever vaccination. TCRdb recomputed calls from the 5' RACE reads with MiXCR, one row per CDR3 protein. The table includes over 130,000 distinct CDR3 sequences, 6.5% to 8.5% detected once. Between the trimmed V and J ends, which lost 0 bases and 11 bases, there was a span of 11 bases. Germline CDR1 and CDR2: SGHTA and FQGNSA. CDR3 length: 13 amino acids. The table lists this clonotype with a few counts. The sample in question was CD4+ T cells sorted from PBMCs, obtained 5 days after the yellow fever booster vaccination. This TCR was recovered from a man aged 25 to 45 who received the YFV17D yellow fever vaccine. The genes are TRBV7-2 and TRBJ2-1; no definite D call. The CDR3 nucleotides are TGTGCCAGCAGCTTAGCGGGAAGTGGGCAGCAGTTCTTC. Protein: CASSLAGSGQQFF.